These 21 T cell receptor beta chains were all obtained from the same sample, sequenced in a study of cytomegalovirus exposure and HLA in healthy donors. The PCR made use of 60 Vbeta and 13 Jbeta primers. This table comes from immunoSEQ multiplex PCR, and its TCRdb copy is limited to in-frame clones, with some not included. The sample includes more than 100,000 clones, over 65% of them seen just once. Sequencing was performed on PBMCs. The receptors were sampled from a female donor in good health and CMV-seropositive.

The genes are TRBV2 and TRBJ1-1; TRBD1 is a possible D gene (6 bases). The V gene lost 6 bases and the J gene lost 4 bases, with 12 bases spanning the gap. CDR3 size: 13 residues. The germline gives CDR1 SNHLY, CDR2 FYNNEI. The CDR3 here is CASRGGGGTEAFF. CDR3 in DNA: TGTGCCAGCAGAGGGGGTGGGGGCACTGAAGCTTTCTTT. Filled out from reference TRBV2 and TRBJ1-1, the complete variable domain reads EPEVTQTPSHQVTQMGQEVILRCVPISNHLYFYWYRQILGQKVEFLVSFYNNEISEKSEIFDDQFSVERPDGSNFTLKIRSTKLEDSAMYFCASRGGGGTEAFFGQGTRLTVV.

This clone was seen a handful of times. The CDR3 protein is CASSRRQGTYEQYF. The DNA of the CDR3 is TGTGCCAGCAGTAGGAGACAGGGAACCTACGAGCAGTACTTC. This sequence joins TRBV6-6 and TRBJ2-7; 7 bases line up with TRBD1. Trimming took 5 bases from V and 2 from J; bases not matched to a gene: 6. The CDR3 runs 14 residues. The germline V gene has CDR1 MNHNY and CDR2 SVGAGI (reference sequence).

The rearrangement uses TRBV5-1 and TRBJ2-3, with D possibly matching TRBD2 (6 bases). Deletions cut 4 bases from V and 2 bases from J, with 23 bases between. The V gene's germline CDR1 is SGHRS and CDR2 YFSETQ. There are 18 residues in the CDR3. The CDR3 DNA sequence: TGCGCCAGCAGCACACACGCGGGGCTTAGCGGAACCACAGATACGCAGTATTTT. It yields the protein CASSTHAGLSGTTDTQYF. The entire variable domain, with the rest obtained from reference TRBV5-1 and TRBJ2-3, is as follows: KAGVTQTPRYLIKTRGQQVTLSCSPISGHRSVSWYQQTPGQGLQFLFEYFSETQRNKGNFPGRFSGRQFSNSRSEMNVSTLELGDSALYLCASSTHAGLSGTTDTQYFGPGTRLTVL.

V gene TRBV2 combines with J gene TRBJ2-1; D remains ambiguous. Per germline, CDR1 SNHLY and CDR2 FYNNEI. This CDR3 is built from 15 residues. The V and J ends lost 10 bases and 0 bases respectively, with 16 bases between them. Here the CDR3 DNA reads TGTGCCACCATGGTGAACAGCAACTCCTACAATGAGCAGTTCTTC. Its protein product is CATMVNSNSYNEQFF.

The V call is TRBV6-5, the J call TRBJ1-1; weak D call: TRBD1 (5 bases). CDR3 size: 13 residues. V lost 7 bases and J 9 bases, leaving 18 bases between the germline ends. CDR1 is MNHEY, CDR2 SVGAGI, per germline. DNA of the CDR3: TGTGCCAGCAACTCGGGGGAGCGTGCTAAAGCTTTCTTT. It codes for CASNSGERAKAFF.

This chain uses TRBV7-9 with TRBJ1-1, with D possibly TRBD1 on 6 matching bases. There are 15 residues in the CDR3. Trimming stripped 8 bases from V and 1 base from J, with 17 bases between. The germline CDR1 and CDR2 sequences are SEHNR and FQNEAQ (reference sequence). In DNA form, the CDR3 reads TGTGCCAGCGACGGCGGGGGCGCAGGGAACACTGAAGCTTTCTTT. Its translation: CASDGGGAGNTEAFF.

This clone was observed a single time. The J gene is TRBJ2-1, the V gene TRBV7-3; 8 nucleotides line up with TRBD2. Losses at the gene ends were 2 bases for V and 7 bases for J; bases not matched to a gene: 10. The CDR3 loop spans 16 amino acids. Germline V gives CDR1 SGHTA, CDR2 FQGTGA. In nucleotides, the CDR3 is TGTGCCAGCAGCTTACGGGCGGGAGGCCCCGGGAATGAGCAGTTCTTC. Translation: CASSLRAGGPGNEQFF. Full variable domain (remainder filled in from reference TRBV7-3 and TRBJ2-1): GAGVSQTPSNKVTEKGKYVELRCDPISGHTALYWYRQSLGQGPEFLIYFQGTGAADDSGLPNDRFFAVRPEGSVSTLKIQRTERGDSAVYLCASSLRAGGPGNEQFFGPGTRLTVL.

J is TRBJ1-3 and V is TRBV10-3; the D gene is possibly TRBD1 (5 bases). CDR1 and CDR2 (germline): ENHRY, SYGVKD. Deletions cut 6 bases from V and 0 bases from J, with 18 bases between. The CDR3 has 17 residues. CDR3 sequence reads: CAISTQRGFSSGNTIYF. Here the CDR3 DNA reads TGTGCCATCAGCACTCAGCGGGGGTTTAGCTCTGGAAACACCATATATTTT.

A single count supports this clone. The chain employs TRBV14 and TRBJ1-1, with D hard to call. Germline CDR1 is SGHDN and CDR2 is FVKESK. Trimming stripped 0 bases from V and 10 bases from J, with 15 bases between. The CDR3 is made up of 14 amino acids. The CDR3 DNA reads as TGTGCCAGCAGCCAAGAAGGGAGGAGGCCCGGAGCTTTCTTT. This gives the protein CASSQEGRRPGAFF.

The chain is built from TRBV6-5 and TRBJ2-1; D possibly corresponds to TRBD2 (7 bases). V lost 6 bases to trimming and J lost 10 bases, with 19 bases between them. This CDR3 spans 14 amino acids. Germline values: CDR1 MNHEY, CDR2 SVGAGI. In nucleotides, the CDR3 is TGTGCCAGCAGGCGCCTGGGGGGGGCAGGAGAGCAGTTCTTC. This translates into CASRRLGGAGEQFF.

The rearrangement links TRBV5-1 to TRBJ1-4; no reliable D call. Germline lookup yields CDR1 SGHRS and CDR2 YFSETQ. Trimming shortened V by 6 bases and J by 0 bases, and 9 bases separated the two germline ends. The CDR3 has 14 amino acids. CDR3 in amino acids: CASTESSTNEKLFF. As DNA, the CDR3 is TGCGCCAGCACGGAGAGCTCAACTAATGAAAAACTGTTTTTT.

The CDR3 loop is CASSTDRDSGNTIYF. CDR3 bases: TGTGCCAGCAGCACTGACAGGGACTCTGGAAACACCATATATTTT. V gene TRBV7-9 combines with J gene TRBJ1-3, with TRBD1 matching 7 bases. This CDR3 has 15 amino acids. Germline V gene data show CDR1 as SEHNR and CDR2 as FQNEAQ (reference sequence). V lost 5 bases, J lost 0 bases, and 4 bases stayed unmatched. The whole variable domain, remainder taken from reference TRBV7-9 and TRBJ1-3, is DTGVSQNPRHKITKRGQNVTFRCDPISEHNRLYWYRQTLGQGPEFLTYFQNEAQLEKSRLLSDRFSAERPKGSFSTLEIQRTEQGDSAMYLCASSTDRDSGNTIYFGEGSWLTVV.

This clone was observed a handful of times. The CDR3 nucleotides read TGTGCTAGTGGTTTGGCGCCCCGGGTGAACGGCACAGATACGCAGTATTTT. Amino acid sequence: CASGLAPRVNGTDTQYF. This chain joins TRBV12-5 and TRBJ2-3; D is undetermined. The V end was cut by 1 base, the J end by 1 base, with 15 bases between. CDR3 length equals 17 residues. Germline assignment: CDR1 LGHNT and CDR2 FRNRAP. The entire variable domain, with the rest obtained from reference TRBV12-5 and TRBJ2-3, is as follows: DARVTQTPRHKVTEMGQEVTMRCQPILGHNTVFWYRQTMMQGLELLAYFRNRAPLDDSGMPKDRFSAEMPDATLATLKIQPSEPRDSAVYFCASGLAPRVNGTDTQYFGPGTRLTVL.

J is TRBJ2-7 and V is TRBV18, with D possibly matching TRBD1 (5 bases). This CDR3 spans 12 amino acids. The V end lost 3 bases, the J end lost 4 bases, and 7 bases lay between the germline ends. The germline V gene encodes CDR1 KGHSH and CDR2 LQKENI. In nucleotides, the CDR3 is TGTGCCAGCTCACCTCGACAGTACGAGCAGTACTTC. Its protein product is CASSPRQYEQYF.

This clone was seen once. CDR3 sequence: CASSSRGAYEQYF. CDR3 coding DNA: TGCGCCAGCAGCTCTCGCGGGGCCTACGAGCAGTACTTC. This chain joins TRBV5-1 and TRBJ2-5; D may be TRBD2 (6 bases). The J call could be wrong; TRBJ2-7 is a better fit for the DNA end. Germline CDR1 reads SGHRS; CDR2 reads YFSETQ. CDR3 length equals 13 residues.

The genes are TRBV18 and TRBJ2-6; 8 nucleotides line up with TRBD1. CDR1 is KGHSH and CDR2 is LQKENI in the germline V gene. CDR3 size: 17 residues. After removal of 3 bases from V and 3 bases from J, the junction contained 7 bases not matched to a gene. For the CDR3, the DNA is TGTGCCAGCTCACCGTGGCAGGGGGCGGTTGGGGCCAACGTCCTGACTTTC. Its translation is CASSPWQGAVGANVLTF.

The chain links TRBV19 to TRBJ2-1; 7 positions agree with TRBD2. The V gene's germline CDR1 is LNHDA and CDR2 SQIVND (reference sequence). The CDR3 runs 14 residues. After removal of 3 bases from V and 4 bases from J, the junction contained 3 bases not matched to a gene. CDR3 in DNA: TGTGCCAGTAGTATGTGGGGGGGTTACAATGAGCAGTTCTTC. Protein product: CASSMWGGYNEQFF.

The CDR3 DNA reads TGTGCCAGCAGTACAGGGGGCTCGGGGTATGGCTACACCTTC. This encodes CASSTGGSGYGYTF. The genes are TRBV28 and TRBJ1-2, with 9 bases matching TRBD1. J was trimmed by 5 bases and V by 5 bases; bases with no gene match: 6. Germline V lookup: CDR1 MDHEN, CDR2 SYDVKM. CDR3 length equals 14 residues.

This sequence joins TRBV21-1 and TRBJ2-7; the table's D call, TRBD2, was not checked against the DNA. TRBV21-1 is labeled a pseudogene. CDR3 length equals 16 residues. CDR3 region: CASSKARLAGGPEQYF. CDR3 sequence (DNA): TGTGCCAGCAGCAAAGCGCGACTAGCGGGAGGCCCCGAGCAGTACTTC.

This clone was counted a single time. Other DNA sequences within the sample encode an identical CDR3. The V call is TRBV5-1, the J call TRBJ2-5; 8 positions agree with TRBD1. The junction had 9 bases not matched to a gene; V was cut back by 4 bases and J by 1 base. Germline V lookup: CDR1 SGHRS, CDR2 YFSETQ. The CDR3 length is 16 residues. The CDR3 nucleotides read TGCGCCAGCAGCGTAGCCGGAACAGGGGGCCAAGAGACCCAGTACTTC. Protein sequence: CASSVAGTGGQETQYF.

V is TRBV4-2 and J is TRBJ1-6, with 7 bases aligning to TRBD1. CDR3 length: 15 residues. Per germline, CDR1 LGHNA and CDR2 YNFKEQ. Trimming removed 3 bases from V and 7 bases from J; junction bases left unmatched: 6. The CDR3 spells CASSQEGAQNSPLHF. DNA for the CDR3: TGTGCCAGCAGCCAGGAGGGGGCGCAGAATTCACCCCTCCACTTT.